This T cell receptor beta chain derives from a study of Ad26.COV2.S vaccination and SARS-CoV-2 variants. Study-level findings and limits: TCR breadth and depth estimates may have understated total T cell responses. Vaccine recipients had higher spike-specific TCR breadth than placebo recipients.

A note on this clone: The antigen is unknown.

Generated by immunoSEQ multiplex PCR, the TCRdb table keeps only in-frame clones and is missing some. Of about 460,000 clones listed, roughly nine tenths are singletons. As for treatment: over 15 received Ad26.COV2.S at low or high dose, single or two shots; about five received placebo; per-sample allocation not given. Day 63 after the first vaccine or placebo injection was the time point for sampling. The administered vaccine (an Ad26 vector) expressed Wuhan-strain SARS-CoV-2 spike. The CDR3 spans 17 residues. Trimming removed 1 base from V and 0 bases from J, with 13 bases in between. The germline V gene encodes CDR1 SNHLY and CDR2 FYNNEI.

This clonotype was sampled from a person aged 18-60 years who received the Ad26.COV2.S COVID-19 vaccine or a placebo. The V and J genes are TRBV2 and TRBJ2-4; D not certain. Material: peripheral blood, obtained in a trial of Ad26.COV2.S vaccine versus placebo. Here the CDR3 reads CASSEGARILAKNIQYF. In nucleotides, the CDR3 is TGTGCCAGCAGTGAAGGGGCACGGATTCTAGCCAAAAACATTCAGTACTTC.